The sequence of this T cell receptor (beta chain) was determined in a study of CD8 T cells in ankylosing spondylitis. Construction of TCR beta libraries was performed using quantitative 5'-RACE with molecular barcodes. Using its own MiXCR run on the 5' RACE reads, TCRdb lists one record per CDR3 protein. The table has 100,000 to 150,000 distinct CDR3 sequences, about a tenth seen once; the top ten hold more than 3%. V shed 4 bases, J shed 7 bases, and the junction held 7 bases outside the gene matches. The CDR3 runs to 15 residues. Per the germline V gene, CDR1 is MNHEY and CDR2 is SMNVEV (reference sequence). Study-wide findings and caveats: The authors found the disease-linked clones to be CD8+ and relatively rare in peripheral blood. Earlier work had already found some motif variants in reactive arthritis synovial fluid and blood. The authors reported significant enrichment of disease-linked clones in matched ankylosing spondylitis synovial fluid.

This clonotype was detected a few times. Its specificity is not known. This rearrangement joins TRBV27 to TRBJ2-3, with 11 bases aligning to TRBD2. Specimen: blood, either unsorted or a sorted T cell fraction (not recorded which). This clonotype originated in a male donor with ankylosing spondylitis or in good health (not recorded which). The CDR3 loop reads CASSSLAGVSHTQYF. The CDR3 DNA is TGTGCCAGCAGTTCACTAGCGGGAGTGTCTCATACGCAGTATTTT.